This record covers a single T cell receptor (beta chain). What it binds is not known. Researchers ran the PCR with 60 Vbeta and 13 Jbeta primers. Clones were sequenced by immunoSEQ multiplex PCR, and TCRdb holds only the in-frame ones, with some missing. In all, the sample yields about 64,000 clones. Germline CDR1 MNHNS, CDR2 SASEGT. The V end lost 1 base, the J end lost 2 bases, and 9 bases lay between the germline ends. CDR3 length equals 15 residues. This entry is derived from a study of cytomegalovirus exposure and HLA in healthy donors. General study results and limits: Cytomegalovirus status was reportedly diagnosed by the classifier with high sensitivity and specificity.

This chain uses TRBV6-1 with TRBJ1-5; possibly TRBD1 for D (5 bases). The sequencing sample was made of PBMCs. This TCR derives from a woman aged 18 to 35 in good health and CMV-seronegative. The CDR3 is CASSEGGDGNQPQHF. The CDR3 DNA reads TGTGCCAGCAGTGAAGGGGGGGATGGCAATCAGCCCCAGCATTTT.